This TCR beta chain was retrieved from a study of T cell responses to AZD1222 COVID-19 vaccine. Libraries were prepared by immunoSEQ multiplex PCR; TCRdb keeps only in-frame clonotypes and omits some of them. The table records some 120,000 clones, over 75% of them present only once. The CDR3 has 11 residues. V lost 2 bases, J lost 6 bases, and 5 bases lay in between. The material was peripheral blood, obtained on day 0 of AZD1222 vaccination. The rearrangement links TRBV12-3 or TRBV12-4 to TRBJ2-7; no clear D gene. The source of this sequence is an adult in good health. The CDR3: CASSLSGEQYF. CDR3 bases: TGTGCCAGCAGTTTAAGTGGCGAGCAGTACTTC.